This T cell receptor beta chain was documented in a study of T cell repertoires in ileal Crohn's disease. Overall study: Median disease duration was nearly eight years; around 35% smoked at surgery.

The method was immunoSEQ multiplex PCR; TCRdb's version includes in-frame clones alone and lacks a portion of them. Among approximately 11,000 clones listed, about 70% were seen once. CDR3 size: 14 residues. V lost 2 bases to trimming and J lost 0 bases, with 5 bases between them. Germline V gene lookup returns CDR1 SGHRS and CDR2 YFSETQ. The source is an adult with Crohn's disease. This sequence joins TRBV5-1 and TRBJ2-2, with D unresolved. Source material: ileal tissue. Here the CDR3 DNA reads TGCGCCAGCAGCTTCCAGACGAACACCGGGGAGCTGTTTTTT. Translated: CASSFQTNTGELFF.